This T cell receptor beta chain derives from a study of glioma-infiltrating T cells. Many counts were recorded for this clonotype. Its antigen is unknown. Using RNA template, CDR3s of TCR alpha and beta were amplified with iRepertoire arm-PCR. TCRdb used MiXCR to reprocess the multiplex PCR reads, holding one entry per CDR3 protein. The sample records about 190,000 distinct CDR3 sequences, roughly a third being singletons. The study, taken as a whole, reports: Tissue-blood divergence was below expectation in non-neoplastic patients, above in gliomas.

This CDR3 comprises 15 residues. Germline lookup yields CDR1 DFQATT and CDR2 SNEGSKA (reference sequence). This sequence was found in a human donor with low-grade glioma or glioblastoma, undergoing nonglioma brain surgery, or in good health (not recorded which). Material for sequencing was glioma tissue, nonneoplastic brain tissue, or PBMCs (not recorded which). The J gene is TRBJ1-5, the V gene TRBV20-1; TRBD1 matches at 10 bases. The CDR3 loop is CSGRLLGTGDQPQHF. DNA of the CDR3: TGCAGCGGTCGGTTGTTGGGGACAGGGGATCAGCCCCAGCATTTT.